These 27 T cell receptor beta chains came from one sample sequenced in a study of CD8 T cells in Susac syndrome. After extraction with the RNeasy kit, 0.5 to 1 ug of the RNA was reverse transcribed using random hexamers. TCRdb processed the immunoSEQ multiplex PCR reads anew with MiXCR; each CDR3 protein has one entry. The table lists under 150,000 distinct CDR3 sequences, roughly 94% of them singletons. The sample comprised CD4+ T cells from PBMCs. The receptor set was obtained from a human donor with Susac syndrome.

V and J are TRBV12-3 or TRBV12-4 and TRBJ2-5, with 9 bases that match TRBD1. This CDR3 spans 15 amino acids. V shed 5 bases, J shed 2 bases, and the junction held 6 bases outside the gene matches. The chain's CDR3 is CASSAGTGSQETQYF. The CDR3 region has the DNA TGTGCCAGCAGTGCCGGGACAGGGTCGCAAGAGACCCAGTACTTC.

The V and J genes are TRBV20-1 and TRBJ1-5, with 8 bases lining up with TRBD1. The CDR3 length is 16 residues. V was clipped by 4 bases and J by 2 bases; unmatched bases: 10. The germline gives CDR1 DFQATT, CDR2 SNEGSKA (reference sequence). The CDR3 DNA reads as TGCAGTGCTACGCTATCCTCGGACAGGGGCAATCAGCCCCAGCATTTT. It codes for CSATLSSDRGNQPQHF.

V gene TRBV10-3 combines with J gene TRBJ1-2; D gene unclear. The germline CDR1 and CDR2 sequences are ENHRY and SYGVKD. This CDR3 has 12 residues. Between the trimmed V and J ends, which lost 6 bases and 7 bases, there was a span of 12 bases. The CDR3 is CAISGRGIGYTF. The CDR3, as DNA: TGTGCCATCAGCGGACGGGGAATTGGCTACACCTTC.

This chain connects TRBV20-1 to TRBJ1-1; TRBD1 is a possible D gene (6 bases). CDR1 and CDR2 from the germline V gene are DFQATT and SNEGSKA (reference sequence). The CDR3 runs to 11 residues. V was trimmed by 7 bases and J by 2 bases, leaving 8 bases between them. The CDR3 region has the DNA TGCAGTGGCGGGGGCAACACTGAAGCTTTCTTT. The encoded protein is CSGGGNTEAFF.

V and J are TRBV3-1 and TRBJ2-3, with 8 bases identical to TRBD1. This CDR3 region has 15 residues. Trimming took 3 bases from V and 4 from J; bases not matched to a gene: 6. The germline gives CDR1 LGHDT, CDR2 YNNKEL (reference sequence). In DNA form, the CDR3 reads TGTGCCAGCAGCCACGGGGACAGGAGGTCAGATACGCAGTATTTT. Translating it yields CASSHGDRRSDTQYF.

V is TRBV3-1 and J is TRBJ1-6; D is unclear. Germline values: CDR1 LGHDT, CDR2 YNNKEL (reference sequence). The V and J ends lost 2 bases and 5 bases respectively, with 10 bases between them. The CDR3 runs to 15 residues. The CDR3: CASSQSPANNSPLHF. The CDR3 DNA follows: TGTGCCAGCAGCCAATCGCCAGCGAATAATTCACCCCTCCACTTT.

The chain joins TRBV20-1 to TRBJ1-1; TRBD1 is a possible D gene (5 bases). The CDR3 totals 12 residues. Trimming removed 6 bases from V and 6 bases from J, with 14 bases in between. CDR1 DFQATT and CDR2 SNEGSKA come from the germline V gene (reference sequence). This chain's CDR3 is CSAGGRGAEAFF. DNA for the CDR3: TGCAGTGCCGGCGGACGGGGGGCTGAAGCTTTCTTT.

CDR3 protein: CASSQAGPGSNEQFF. CDR3 nucleotides: TGTGCCAGCAGCCAAGCGGGACCGGGATCCAATGAGCAGTTCTTC. This chain connects TRBV3-1 to TRBJ2-1; either TRBD1 or TRBD2 may supply D (5 bases each). V dropped 1 base and J dropped 6 bases, with 13 bases sitting between them. Per the germline V gene, CDR1 is LGHDT and CDR2 is YNNKEL (reference sequence). The CDR3 totals 15 residues.

This clonotype was counted a single time. V is TRBV30 and J is TRBJ2-7; possibly TRBD1 or TRBD2 for D (5 bases each). The CDR3 is 12 amino acids. Germline CDR1 GTSNPN, CDR2 SVGIG (reference sequence). V was clipped by 2 bases and J by 3 bases, with 8 bases between them. CDR3 sequence reads: CAWSRDVYEQYF. DNA for the CDR3: TGTGCCTGGAGTCGGGACGTCTACGAGCAGTACTTC. The full variable domain, with the rest looked up from reference TRBV30 and TRBJ2-7, is SQTIHQWPATLVQPVGSPLSLECTVEGTSNPNLYWYRQAAGRGLQLLFYSVGIGQISSEVPQNLSASRPQDRQFILSSKKLLLSDSGFYLCAWSRDVYEQYFGPGTRLTVT.

In nucleotides, the CDR3 is TGCGCCAGCAGCCAAGGAGGGGGGACAGGGAGGCCGGATACGCAGTATTTT. Encoded protein: CASSQGGGTGRPDTQYF. The chain employs TRBV4-1 and TRBJ2-3, with 9 bases lining up with TRBD1. CDR1 MGHRA and CDR2 YSYEKL come from the germline V gene. V trimming: 1 base; J trimming: 6 bases; junction bases outside the gene matches: 11. The CDR3 is made up of 17 amino acids.

This chain connects TRBV12-3 or TRBV12-4 to TRBJ2-5; D remains unclear. The CDR3 length is 13 residues. Trimming left V 6 bases short and J 0 bases short, with 8 bases between. CDR3 sequence: CASRHVYQETQYF. As DNA, the CDR3 is TGTGCCAGCAGGCATGTATACCAAGAGACCCAGTACTTC.

This chain connects TRBV28 to TRBJ1-2; D gene ambiguous. Germline V gene data show CDR1 as MDHEN and CDR2 as SYDVKM. Between the trimmed V and J ends, which lost 6 bases and 5 bases, there was a span of 13 bases. The CDR3 consists of 13 residues. CDR3 DNA: TGTGCCAGCAGGGAAACAGTGTCGTATGGCTACACCTTC. Its translation: CASRETVSYGYTF.

This clonotype was observed once. The chain couples TRBV20-1 to TRBJ1-1, with D possibly matching TRBD1 (5 bases). Germline CDR1 reads DFQATT; CDR2 reads SNEGSKA (reference sequence). V was trimmed by 1 base and J by 0 bases, leaving 9 bases between them. CDR3 length: 14 amino acids. The DNA for the CDR3 is TGCAGTGCTAGAGGGGGCTCGCTGAACACTGAAGCTTTCTTT. The encoded protein is CSARGGSLNTEAFF.

The V gene is TRBV30, the J gene TRBJ2-1; possibly TRBD1 for D (7 bases). V was cut by 2 bases and J by 3 bases, with 11 bases left in between. Germline V CDR1 and CDR2: GTSNPN, SVGIG (reference sequence). This CDR3 is built from 14 residues. DNA of the CDR3: TGTGCCTGGAGTAGGAGGGGGCTCTACAATGAGCAGTTCTTC. This encodes CAWSRRGLYNEQFF.

The rearrangement uses TRBV30 and TRBJ1-1, with no clear D. Germline assignment: CDR1 GTSNPN and CDR2 SVGIG (reference sequence). CDR3 size: 13 residues. With 4 bases removed from V and 1 base from J, the gap between germline ends came to 10 bases. CDR3 residues: CAWISQGNTEAFF. The CDR3 DNA reads TGTGCCTGGATCTCCCAAGGGAACACTGAAGCTTTCTTT.

The gene calls are TRBV9 and TRBJ1-2; D not certain. CDR3 length equals 13 residues. Trimming removed 5 bases from V and 1 base from J, with 9 bases in between. CDR1 SGDLS and CDR2 YYNGEE come from the germline V gene. As DNA, the CDR3 is TGTGCCAGCAGTCCTGACTTTAACTATGGCTACACCTTC. Its protein is CASSPDFNYGYTF. The whole variable domain, filled in from reference TRBV9 and TRBJ1-2, reads DSGVTQTPKHLITATGQRVTLRCSPRSGDLSVYWYQQSLDQGLQFLIQYYNGEERAKGNILERFSAQQFPDLHSELNLSSLELGDSALYFCASSPDFNYGYTFGSGTRLTVV.

The gene calls are TRBV5-1 and TRBJ2-5, with D possibly TRBD2 on 6 matching bases. The CDR3 extends over 14 amino acids. V was shortened by 3 bases and J by 2 bases, with 11 bases between the two germline ends. In germline, CDR1 is SGHRS, CDR2 YFSETQ. CDR3 in amino acids: CASSYPGGQETQYF. As DNA, the CDR3 is TGCGCCAGCAGCTATCCCGGGGGACAAGAGACCCAGTACTTC.

The chain links TRBV7-2 to TRBJ1-2; D possibly corresponds to TRBD1 (5 bases). V was clipped by 4 bases and J by 4 bases, with 16 bases between them. The CDR3 sequence is 15 residues long. Germline V gene data show CDR1 as SGHTA and CDR2 as FQGNSA. The CDR3: CASSSHGQGTYGYTF. CDR3 DNA: TGTGCCAGCAGCTCTCATGGGCAGGGTACCTATGGCTACACCTTC.

This clonotype was picked up a small number of times. The chain is built from TRBV12-3 or TRBV12-4 and TRBJ1-1; possibly TRBD1 for D (5 bases). The length of the CDR3 is 14 residues. Trimming left V 2 bases short and J 0 bases short, with 7 bases between. The CDR3 DNA reads TGTGCCAGCAGTTTAAGGGGCCTGAACACTGAAGCTTTCTTT. This codes for CASSLRGLNTEAFF.

This chain uses TRBV20-1 with TRBJ2-1, with 12 bases that match TRBD1. This CDR3 spans 14 amino acids. In germline, CDR1 is DFQATT, CDR2 SNEGSKA (reference sequence). The V and J ends lost 7 bases and 5 bases, in that order; junction bases with no gene match: 6. DNA of the CDR3: TGCAGTGGGTTCGGGACAGGGGGCAACAATGAGCAGTTCTTC. Residues: CSGFGTGGNNEQFF.

CDR3 in DNA: TGCAGCGTTAACGCGGGATCGACAGGGATAACGCAAGAGACCCAGTACTTC. Translation: CSVNAGSTGITQETQYF. This rearrangement joins TRBV29-1 to TRBJ2-5, with D possibly matching TRBD1 (7 bases). The germline V gene has CDR1 SQVTM and CDR2 ANQGSEA. The CDR3 runs to 17 residues. V dropped 5 bases and J dropped 2 bases, with 24 bases sitting between them.

The chain carries TRBV28 and TRBJ1-2, with D maybe TRBD1 (5 bases). The germline V gene encodes CDR1 MDHEN and CDR2 SYDVKM. The CDR3 contains 13 residues. Trimming removed 3 bases from V and 9 bases from J, with 14 bases in between. The CDR3 loop is CASSLGGVGSYTF. The CDR3 nucleotides read TGTGCCAGCAGTTTGGGGGGGGTTGGTAGCTACACCTTC.

The sample holds one count of this clonotype. The V and J genes are TRBV6-4 and TRBJ2-1; 10 bases match TRBD1. This CDR3 comprises 16 residues. V shed 0 bases and J 5 bases; nucleotides not matched to a gene: 4. Germline V gene data show CDR1 as MRHNA and CDR2 as SNTAGT. CDR3 nucleotides: TGTGCCAGCAGTGACTCTGGGACAGGGGCTCACAATGAGCAGTTCTTC. Its translation: CASSDSGTGAHNEQFF.

The gene calls are TRBV29-1 and TRBJ1-2, with unresolved D. The length of the CDR3 is 12 residues. The V and J ends lost 4 bases and 4 bases respectively, with 10 bases between them. CDR1 is SQVTM, CDR2 ANQGSEA, per germline. The CDR3 nucleotides are TGCAGCGTTGTTGGGCCGGCCTATGGCTACACCTTC. It translates to CSVVGPAYGYTF.

The chain uses TRBV2 and TRBJ1-1; D not certain. Deletions cut 9 bases from V and 2 bases from J, with 22 bases between. In germline, CDR1 is SNHLY, CDR2 FYNNEI. This CDR3 region has 16 residues. Written as DNA, the CDR3 is TGTGCCAGTAGAATCGTAAGGGTGTTGGTCAACACTGAAGCTTTCTTT. This translates into CASRIVRVLVNTEAFF.

The chain carries TRBV29-1 and TRBJ2-7; D is perhaps TRBD1 (6 bases). Per the germline V gene, CDR1 is SQVTM and CDR2 is ANQGSEA. V lost 6 bases and J lost 4, with 16 bases in between. This CDR3 has 13 residues. The CDR3 region is CSVRDAGVYEQYF. CDR3 coding DNA: TGCAGCGTGCGCGACGCAGGGGTATACGAGCAGTACTTC.

The chain has TRBV12-3 or TRBV12-4 and TRBJ1-1; 9 bases agree with TRBD1. V lost 5 bases, J lost 1 base, and 14 bases stayed unmatched. This CDR3 is 18 amino acids long. Here the CDR3 DNA reads TGTGCCAGCAGTCCCGGGACAGGGTATTGGGGGCCGAACACTGAAGCTTTCTTT. Translating it yields CASSPGTGYWGPNTEAFF.